This TCR beta chain came from a study of blood T cell repertoires in COVID-19. V shed 3 bases, J shed 5 bases, and the junction held 7 bases outside the gene matches. The germline CDR1 and CDR2 sequences are SGHTA and FQGNSA. The CDR3 consists of 17 residues. The table came from immunoSEQ multiplex PCR; TCRdb's copy has only in-frame clones and leaves some out. There are about 240,000 clones in the sample; roughly 90% occur only once, and under 10% lies in the top ten. The source of this sequence is a man aged 40-49 years who had recovered from COVID-19. The chain couples TRBV7-2 to TRBJ2-1, with 13 nucleotides matching TRBD2. Source material: PBMCs or T cells enriched from blood (not recorded which). For the CDR3, the DNA is TGTGCCAGCAGCTTTGGACTAGCGGGAGCTTTCCACAATGAGCAGTTCTTC. Amino acid sequence: CASSFGLAGAFHNEQFF.